This T cell receptor beta chain was found in a study of shared clonotypes between healthy human individuals. Study observations and caveats: Several donors held roughly 5% of naive CD4 clonotypes in common. In this cohort, only blood was sampled, and tissue repertoires likely differ. Rarefaction showed that sequencing of sorted subsets was incomplete (despite large depth).

Every donor was a Caucasian adult from Nashville, Tennessee. Per germline, CDR1 MRHNA and CDR2 SNTAGT. This CDR3 contains 14 residues. V was pared by 3 bases and J by 1 base, with 9 bases between. The method was immunoSEQ multiplex PCR; TCRdb's version includes in-frame clones alone and lacks a portion of them. This table holds about 690,000 clones, about nine tenths found once. A word on this clone: Its antigen is currently unknown.

This chain links TRBV6-4 with TRBJ1-1; D is unclear. This sequence was found in a man between 18 and 35 years old in good health. Some clones in this sample may be carry-over from other donors' samples. Input material: memory CD8+ T cells from PBMCs. Subset noted: CD45RO+ cells pooled with CCR7-negative TemRA cells. The DNA for the CDR3 is TGTGCCAGCAGTGAAGCCGCGTGGAACACTGAAGCTTTCTTT. Its protein is CASSEAAWNTEAFF.